The present T cell receptor beta chain was sequenced within a study of control samples from healthy donors and cancer patients. Germline V lookup: CDR1 MNHEY, CDR2 SVGAGI. The CDR3 has 13 amino acids. Trimming removed 6 bases from V and 8 bases from J; junction bases left unmatched: 10. Assay used: immunoSEQ multiplex PCR; TCRdb lists only in-frame clones, some missing. The table lists over 75,000 clones, almost 85% of them singletons. The source is a man aged 55 to 70 in good health. Input material: blood. The J gene is TRBJ2-7, the V gene TRBV6-5, with TRBD2 identical over 7 bases. The CDR3 DNA reads as TGTGCCAGCAGCGATGGACTAGTCAGCCAGCAGTACTTC. Translating it yields CASSDGLVSQQYF.